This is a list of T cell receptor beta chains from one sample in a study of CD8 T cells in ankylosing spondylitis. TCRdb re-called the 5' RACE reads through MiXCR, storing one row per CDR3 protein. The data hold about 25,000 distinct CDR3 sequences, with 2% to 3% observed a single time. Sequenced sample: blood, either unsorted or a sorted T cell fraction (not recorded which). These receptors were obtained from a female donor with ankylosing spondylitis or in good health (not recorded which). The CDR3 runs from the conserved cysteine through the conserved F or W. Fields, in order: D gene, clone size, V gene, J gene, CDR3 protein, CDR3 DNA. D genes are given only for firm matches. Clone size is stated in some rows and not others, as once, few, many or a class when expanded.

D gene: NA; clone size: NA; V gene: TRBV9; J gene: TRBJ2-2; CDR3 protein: CASSVAGTYTGELFF; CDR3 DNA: TGTGCCAGCAGCGTAGCCGGGACATACACCGGGGAGCTGTTTTTT
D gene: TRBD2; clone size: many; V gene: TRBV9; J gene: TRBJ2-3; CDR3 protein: CASSIIGGADTQYF; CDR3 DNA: TGTGCCAGCAGCATCATCGGGGGGGCAGATACGCAGTATTTT
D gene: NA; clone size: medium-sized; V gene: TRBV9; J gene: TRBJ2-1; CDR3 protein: CASSVTPGLNEQFF; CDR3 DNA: TGTGCCAGCAGCGTAACCCCGGGACTCAATGAGCAGTTCTTC
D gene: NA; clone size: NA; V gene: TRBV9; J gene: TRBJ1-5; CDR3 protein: CASSGHPDQPQHF; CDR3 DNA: TGTGCCAGCAGCGGGCACCCCGATCAGCCCCAGCATTTT
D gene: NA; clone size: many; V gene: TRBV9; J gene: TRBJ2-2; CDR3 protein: CASSVGEFRGELFF; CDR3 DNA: TGTGCCAGCAGCGTAGGGGAGTTCAGAGGGGAGCTGTTTTTT
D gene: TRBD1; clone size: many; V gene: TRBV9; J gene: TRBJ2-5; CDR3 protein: CASSVGGQGARETQYF; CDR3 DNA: TGTGCCAGCAGCGTCGGGGGACAGGGGGCGCGAGAGACCCAGTACTTC
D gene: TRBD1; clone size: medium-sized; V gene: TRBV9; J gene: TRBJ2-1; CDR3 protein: CASSVEPGQGVTEQFF; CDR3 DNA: TGTGCCAGCAGCGTAGAACCGGGACAGGGGGTCACTGAGCAGTTCTTC
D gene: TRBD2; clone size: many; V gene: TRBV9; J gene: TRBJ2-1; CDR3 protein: CASSTGGSGSGDEQFF; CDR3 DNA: TGTGCCAGCAGCACCGGGGGTAGCGGGAGTGGAGATGAGCAGTTCTTC
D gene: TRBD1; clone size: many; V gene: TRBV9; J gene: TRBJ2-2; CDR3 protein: CASSVAPMGQGESGELFF; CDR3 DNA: TGTGCCAGCAGCGTAGCGCCGATGGGACAGGGGGAATCCGGGGAGCTGTTTTTT
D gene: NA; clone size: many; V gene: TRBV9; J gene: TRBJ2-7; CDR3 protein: CASSQTGDRVYEQYF; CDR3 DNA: TGTGCCAGCAGCCAGACTGGTGACAGAGTCTACGAGCAGTACTTC
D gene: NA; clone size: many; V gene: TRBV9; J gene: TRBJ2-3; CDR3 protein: CASSVGQVGTDTQYF; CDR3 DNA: TGTGCCAGCAGCGTAGGTCAGGTTGGCACAGATACGCAGTATTTT
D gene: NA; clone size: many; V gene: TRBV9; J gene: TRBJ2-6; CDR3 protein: CASSVQDSGANVLTF; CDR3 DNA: TGTGCCAGCAGCGTACAGGACTCTGGGGCCAACGTCCTGACTTTC
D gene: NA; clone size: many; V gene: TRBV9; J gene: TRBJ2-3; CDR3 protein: CASSRTVWETQDTQYF; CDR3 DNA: TGTGCCAGCAGCAGAACAGTTTGGGAGACCCAAGATACGCAGTATTTT
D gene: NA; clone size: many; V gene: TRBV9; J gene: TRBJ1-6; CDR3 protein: CASSVGPGGNSPLHF; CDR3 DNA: TGTGCCAGCAGCGTAGGTCCAGGCGGGAATTCACCCCTCCACTTT
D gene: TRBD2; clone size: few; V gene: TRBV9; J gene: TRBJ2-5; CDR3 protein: CASSPSSGGGSETQYF; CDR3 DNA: TGTGCCAGCAGCCCATCATCCGGGGGGGGCAGTGAGACCCAGTACTTC
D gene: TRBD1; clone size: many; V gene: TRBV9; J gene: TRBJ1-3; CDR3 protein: CASSVLSTGVSGNTIYF; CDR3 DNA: TGTGCCAGCAGCGTACTCTCGACAGGGGTCTCTGGAAACACCATATATTTT
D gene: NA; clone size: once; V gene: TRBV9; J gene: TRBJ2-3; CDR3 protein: CASSPTVVRTDTQYF; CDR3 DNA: TGTGCCAGCAGCCCGACCGTTGTGCGGACAGATACGCAGTATTTT
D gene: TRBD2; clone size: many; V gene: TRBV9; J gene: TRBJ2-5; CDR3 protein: CASSVATASGRAETQYF; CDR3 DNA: TGTGCCAGCAGCGTAGCTACGGCTAGCGGGAGAGCGGAGACCCAGTACTTC
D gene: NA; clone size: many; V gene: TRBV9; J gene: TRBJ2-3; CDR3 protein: CASSVAGRPTDTQYF; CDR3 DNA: TGTGCCAGCAGCGTAGCGGGGAGACCCACAGATACGCAGTATTTT
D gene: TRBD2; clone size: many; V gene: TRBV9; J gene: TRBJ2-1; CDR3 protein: CASSVEAGITYNEQFF; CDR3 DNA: TGTGCCAGCAGCGTTGAAGCGGGAATAACCTACAATGAGCAGTTCTTC
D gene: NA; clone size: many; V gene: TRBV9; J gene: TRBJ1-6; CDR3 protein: CASSVDPDLGSPLHF; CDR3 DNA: TGTGCCAGCAGCGTAGACCCTGACCTGGGTTCACCCCTCCACTTT
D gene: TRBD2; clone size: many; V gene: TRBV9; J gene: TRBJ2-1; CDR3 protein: CASSVSGTSYNEQFF; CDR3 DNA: TGTGCCAGCAGCGTATCCGGGACTAGCTACAATGAGCAGTTCTTC
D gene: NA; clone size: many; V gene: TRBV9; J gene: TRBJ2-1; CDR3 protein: CASSPLVRQYSEQFF; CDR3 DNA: TGTGCCAGCAGCCCCCTGGTCCGGCAGTACAGTGAGCAGTTCTTC
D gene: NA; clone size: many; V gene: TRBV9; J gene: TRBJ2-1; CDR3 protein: CASSVAWYNEQFF; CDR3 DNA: TGTGCCAGCAGCGTAGCCTGGTACAATGAGCAGTTCTTC
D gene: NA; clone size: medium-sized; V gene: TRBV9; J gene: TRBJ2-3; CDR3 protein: CASSVGGTGSTDTQYF; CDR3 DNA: TGTGCCAGCAGCGTAGGTGGGACTGGAAGCACAGATACGCAGTATTTT
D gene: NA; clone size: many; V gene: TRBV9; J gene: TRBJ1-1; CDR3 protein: CASSVIAQSEAFF; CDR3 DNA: TGTGCCAGCAGCGTCATAGCCCAGTCTGAAGCTTTCTTT
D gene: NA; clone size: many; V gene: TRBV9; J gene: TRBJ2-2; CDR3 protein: CASSVDLTTGELFF; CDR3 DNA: TGTGCCAGCAGCGTGGACCTGACTACCGGGGAGCTGTTTTTT
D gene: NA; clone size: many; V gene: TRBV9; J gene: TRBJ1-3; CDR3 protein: CASSVGVEGVSGNTIYF; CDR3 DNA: TGTGCCAGCAGCGTAGGGGTGGAAGGAGTCTCTGGAAACACCATATATTTT